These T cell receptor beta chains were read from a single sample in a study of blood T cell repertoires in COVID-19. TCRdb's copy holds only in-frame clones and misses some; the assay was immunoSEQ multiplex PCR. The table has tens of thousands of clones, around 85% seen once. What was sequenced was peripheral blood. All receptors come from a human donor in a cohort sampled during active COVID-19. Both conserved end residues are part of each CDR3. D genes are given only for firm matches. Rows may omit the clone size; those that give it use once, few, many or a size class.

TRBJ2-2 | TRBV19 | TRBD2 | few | CASSILAGAGELFF | TGTGCCAGTAGTATCCTAGCGGGCGCCGGGGAGCTGTTTTTT
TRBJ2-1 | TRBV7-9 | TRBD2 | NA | CASSSLAGGPQNGLVF | TGTGCCAGCAGCTCGTTAGCGGGAGGGCCTCAGAACGGACTTGTCTTC
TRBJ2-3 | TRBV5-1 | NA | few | CASSLSIGGTDTQYF | TGCGCCAGCAGCTTGAGTATCGGGGGCACAGATACGCAGTATTTT
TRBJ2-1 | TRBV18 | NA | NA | CASSPRRGSYNEQFF | TGTGCCAGCTCACCCCGGCGGGGCTCCTACAATGAGCAGTTCTTC
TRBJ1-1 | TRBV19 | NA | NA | CASSMGRMNTEAFF | TGTGCCAGTAGTATGGGCAGGATGAACACTGAAGCTTTCTTT
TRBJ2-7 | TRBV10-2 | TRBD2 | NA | CASSPGDSGSLEQYF | TGCGCCAGCAGCCCCGGGGATAGCGGGAGTCTCGAGCAGTACTTC
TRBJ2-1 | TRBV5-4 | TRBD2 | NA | CASSTSAGVDEQFF | TGTGCCAGCAGCACCTCGGCGGGAGTAGATGAGCAGTTCTTC
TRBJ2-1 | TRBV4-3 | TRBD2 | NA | CASSQDRTSFYEQFF | TGCGCCAGCAGCCAAGACAGGACTAGCTTCTATGAGCAGTTCTTC
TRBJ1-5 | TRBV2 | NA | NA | CASSRLRESNQPQHF | TGTGCCAGCTCCAGACTCCGGGAAAGCAATCAGCCCCAGCATTTT
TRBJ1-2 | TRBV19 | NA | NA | CASRNRAGYGYTF | TGTGCCAGTAGAAACAGGGCGGGCTATGGCTACACCTTC
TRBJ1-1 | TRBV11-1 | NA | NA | CASSLSGKRAFF | TGTGCCAGCAGCCTCTCAGGGAAGCGAGCTTTCTTT
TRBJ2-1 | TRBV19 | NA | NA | CASSIEEHTSGGGPYNEQFF | TGTGCCAGTAGTATAGAGGAACACACGAGCGGCGGAGGCCCTTACAATGAGCAGTTCTTC
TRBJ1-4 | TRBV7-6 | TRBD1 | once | CASSPGTGPEKLFF | TGTGCCAGCAGCCCTGGGACAGGTCCTGAAAAACTGTTTTTT
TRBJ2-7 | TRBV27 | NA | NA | CASSDYYEQYF | TGTGCCAGCAGTGACTACTACGAGCAGTACTTC
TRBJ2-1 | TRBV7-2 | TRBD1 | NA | CASSLTGTGGGEQFF | TGTGCCAGCAGCCTAACTGGGACAGGGGGCGGTGAGCAGTTCTTC
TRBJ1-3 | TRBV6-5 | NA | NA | CASSRLSSGNTIYF | TGTGCCAGCAGCCGACTGTCCTCTGGAAACACCATATATTTT
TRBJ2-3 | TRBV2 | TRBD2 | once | CASSGLAVSTDTQYF | TGTGCCAGCAGTGGGCTAGCGGTGAGCACAGATACGCAGTATTTT
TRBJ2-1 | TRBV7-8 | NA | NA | CASSLALRFLRGNEQFF | TGTGCCAGCAGCTTAGCGCTCCGGTTTTTAAGAGGGAATGAGCAGTTCTTC
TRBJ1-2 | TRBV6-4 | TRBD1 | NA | CASSRDRVGGYTF | TGTGCCAGCAGTCGGGACAGGGTTGGCGGCTACACCTTC
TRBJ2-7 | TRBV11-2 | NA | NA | CASSRTAQKSSEQYF | TGTGCCAGCAGCAGGACAGCGCAAAAATCGTCCGAGCAGTACTTC
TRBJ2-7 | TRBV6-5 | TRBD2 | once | CASRPNSGWEEQYF | TGTGCCAGCCGACCAAATAGCGGGTGGGAGGAGCAGTACTTC
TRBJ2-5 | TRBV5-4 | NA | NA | CASSLSSGSRSQETQYF | TGTGCCAGCAGCTTGTCTTCGGGGTCTCGCAGCCAAGAGACCCAGTACTTC
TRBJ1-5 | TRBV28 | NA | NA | CASSSGQRSNQPQHF | TGTGCCAGCAGTAGTGGACAGCGTAGCAATCAGCCCCAGCATTTT
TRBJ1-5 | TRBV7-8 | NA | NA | CASSLRRDNSNQPQHF | TGTGCCAGCAGCTTGCGGAGGGATAATAGCAATCAGCCCCAGCATTTT
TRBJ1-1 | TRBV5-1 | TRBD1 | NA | CASYTGANTEAFF | TGCGCCAGTTACACAGGGGCGAACACTGAAGCTTTCTTT
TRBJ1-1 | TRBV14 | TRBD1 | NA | CASSAPGTVSLRAFF | TGTGCCAGCAGCGCACCCGGGACAGTCTCTCTTCGAGCTTTCTTT
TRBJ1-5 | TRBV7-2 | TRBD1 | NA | CASSLGQGAEKPQHF | TGTGCCAGCAGCTTAGGGCAGGGGGCTGAGAAGCCCCAGCATTTT
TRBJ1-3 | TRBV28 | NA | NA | CASSLAGAEGNTIYF | TGTGCCAGCAGTTTGGCGGGGGCGGAAGGAAACACCATATATTTT
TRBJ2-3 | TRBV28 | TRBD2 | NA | CASSPSGSGVDTQYF | TGTGCCAGCAGCCCTAGCGGGAGTGGGGTGGATACGCAGTATTTT
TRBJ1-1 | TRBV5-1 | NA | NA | CASTQNLNTEAFF | TGCGCCAGCACCCAGAACCTGAACACTGAAGCTTTCTTT
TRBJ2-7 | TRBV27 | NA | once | CASSMFSRYEQYF | TGTGCCAGCAGTATGTTTTCTCGCTACGAGCAGTACTTC
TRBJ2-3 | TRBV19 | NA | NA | CASSIGQSGTDTQYF | TGTGCCAGTAGTATAGGGCAGTCTGGCACAGATACGCAGTATTTT
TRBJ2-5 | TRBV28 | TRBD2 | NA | CASSSGNSGLFLETQYF | TGTGCCAGCAGTTCGGGGAATAGCGGGTTGTTCTTAGAGACCCAGTACTTC
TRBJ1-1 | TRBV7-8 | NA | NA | CASSLVRIGKTEAFF | TGTGCCAGCAGCTTAGTTCGGATCGGGAAGACTGAAGCTTTCTTT
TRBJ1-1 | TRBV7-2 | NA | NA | CASSYIQGMNTEAFF | TGTGCCAGCAGTTATATCCAGGGGATGAACACTGAAGCTTTCTTT
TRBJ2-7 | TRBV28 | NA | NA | CASRERQRQYF | TGTGCCAGCAGGGAACGACAGAGACAGTACTTC
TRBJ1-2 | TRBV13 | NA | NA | CASSQGPTGNYGYTF | TGTGCCAGCAGCCAGGGACCCACAGGGAACTATGGCTACACCTTC
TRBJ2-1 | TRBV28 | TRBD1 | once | CASRYNRGRGPPSSYNEQFF | TGTGCCAGCAGATACAACCGGGGCAGGGGGCCTCCTAGCTCCTACAATGAGCAGTTCTTC
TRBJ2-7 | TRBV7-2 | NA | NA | CASSHGGWGYEQYF | TGTGCCAGCAGTCATGGAGGGTGGGGCTACGAGCAGTACTTC
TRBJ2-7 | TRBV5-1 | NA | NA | CASSLEESGTEDEQYF | TGCGCCAGCAGCTTGGAGGAGAGTGGGACTGAGGACGAGCAGTACTTC
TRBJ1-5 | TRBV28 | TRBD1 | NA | CASRNPGGGGSGNQPQHF | TGTGCCAGCAGAAACCCAGGGGGCGGTGGATCGGGCAATCAGCCCCAGCATTTT
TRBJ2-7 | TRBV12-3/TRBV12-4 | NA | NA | CASSLRGTEQYF | TGTGCCAGCAGTTTACGGGGTACCGAGCAGTACTTC
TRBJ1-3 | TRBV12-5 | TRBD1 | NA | CASAQQGNSGNTIYF | TGTGCTAGTGCCCAACAGGGGAACTCTGGAAACACCATATATTTT
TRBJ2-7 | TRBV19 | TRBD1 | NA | CASSADRGLYEQYF | TGTGCCAGTAGTGCGGACAGGGGGCTCTACGAGCAGTACTTC